A single sample gave rise to the 18 T cell receptor beta chains below, sequenced in a study of glioma-infiltrating T cells. The iRepertoire nested amplicon-rescue multiplex PCR amplified TCR alpha and beta CDR3s from RNA. TCRdb re-analysed the multiplex PCR reads in MiXCR, keeping a single row per CDR3 protein. The sample consists of approximately 100,000 distinct CDR3 sequences, less than 30% of them appearing once. Sequenced sample: glioma tissue, nonneoplastic brain tissue, or PBMCs (not recorded which). The origin of the receptors is a human donor with low-grade glioma or glioblastoma, undergoing nonglioma brain surgery, or in good health (not recorded which).

This clonotype was counted ten times or more. The rearrangement links TRBV29-1 to TRBJ1-1, with D hard to call. V dropped 5 bases and J dropped 0 bases, with 10 bases sitting between them. This CDR3 spans 13 amino acids. Per the germline V gene, CDR1 is SQVTM and CDR2 is ANQGSEA. CDR3 DNA: TGCAGCGTTTCGGGCTTCTTGAACACTGAAGCTTTCTTT. This sequence encodes CSVSGFLNTEAFF.

This clonotype was counted at least ten times. V and J are TRBV29-1 and TRBJ2-2, with D perhaps matching TRBD1 (5 bases). Deletions cut 6 bases from V and 3 bases from J, with 17 bases between. Per the germline V gene, CDR1 is SQVTM and CDR2 is ANQGSEA. The CDR3 sequence is 15 residues long. CDR3 sequence reads: CSVSVWGAHTGELFF. CDR3 coding DNA: TGCAGCGTCAGCGTGTGGGGCGCGCACACCGGGGAGCTGTTTTTT.

Comments on this clonotype: With a much larger clone just one base away, this may be a read error. The chain is built from TRBV6-5 and TRBJ1-2; D uncertain. V lost 8 bases, J lost 7 bases, and 17 bases lay in between. In germline, CDR1 is MNHEY, CDR2 SVGAGI. The CDR3 consists of 13 residues. DNA for the CDR3: TGTGCCAGCGCCCCCGCGCCGGAGTCTGGCTACACCTTC. Translating gives CASAPAPESGYTF.

For this clonotype: Since a much larger clone is just one base distant, this may be a read error. The chain couples TRBV12-3 or TRBV12-4 to TRBJ2-7, with TRBD2 matching 9 bases. The CDR3 extends over 15 amino acids. The CDR3 here is CARSSSGTDPYEQYF. In DNA form, the CDR3 reads TGTGCCAGAAGTTCTAGCGGGACTGACCCCTACGAGCAGTACTTC.

J is TRBJ1-3 and V is TRBV9; D is undetermined. CDR3 length: 18 residues. Germline values: CDR1 SGDLS, CDR2 YYNGEE. Trimming cost V 0 bases and J 0 bases, with 16 bases left between them. CDR3 sequence: CASSVESQLSHSGNTIYF. DNA of the CDR3: TGTGCCAGCAGCGTAGAGTCGCAGCTGTCTCACTCTGGAAACACCATATATTTT.

The chain uses TRBV6-9 and TRBJ2-1; TRBD2 aligns across 12 bases. CDR1 and CDR2 (germline): MNHGY, SVAAGI. The CDR3 consists of 16 residues. V shed 4 bases and J 5 bases; nucleotides not matched to a gene: 6. In nucleotides, the CDR3 is TGTGCCAGCAGTTCCGAACTAGCGGGGGGAAACAATGAGCAGTTCTTC. Protein: CASSSELAGGNNEQFF.

Written as DNA, the CDR3 is TGTGCCAGCATCCACGGGACAGCCACTGAAGCTTTCTTT. This translates into CASIHGTATEAFF. The J gene is TRBJ1-1, the V gene TRBV2; the match to TRBD1 covers 7 bases. The junction had 6 bases not matched to a gene; V was cut back by 7 bases and J by 4 bases. From germline, CDR1 is SNHLY and CDR2 FYNNEI. The CDR3 is 13 residues long.

Remarks on this clonotype: An end of the junction differs from the germline gene, which may be a read error. The DNA of the CDR3 is TGCGCCAGCGGCGAGAGGGTAGGCTACACCTTC. Protein sequence: CASGERVGYTF. The chain carries TRBV7-2 and TRBJ1-2, with D unresolved. Germline CDR1 reads SGHTA; CDR2 reads FQGNSA. This CDR3 spans 11 amino acids.

This clonotype was seen many times. V usage is TRBV4-3 and J usage is TRBJ2-5, with TRBD2 as a possible D gene (5 bases). The V end lost 0 bases, the J end lost 4 bases, and 9 bases lay between the germline ends. Germline CDR1 LGHNA, CDR2 YSLEER. This CDR3 has 14 amino acids. Here the CDR3 reads CASSQDIGIETQYF. CDR3 nucleotide sequence: TGCGCCAGCAGCCAAGATATCGGGATAGAGACCCAGTACTTC.

Of note for this clonotype: A junction boundary mismatches the germline segment, possibly from a read error. The chain has TRBV20-1 and TRBJ2-1, with a possible D match to TRBD2 (6 bases). The CDR3 has 14 amino acids. Germline V CDR1 and CDR2: DFQATT, SNEGSKA (reference sequence). CDR3 bases: TGCAGTGCTACGATAGCGGTCACGGGGAATGAGAAGTTCTTC. Protein: CSATIAVTGNEKFF.

The table lists this clonotype with many counts. This chain joins TRBV7-9 and TRBJ1-2; D not certain. V shed 2 bases and J shed 8 bases, with 15 bases lying between them. Germline V CDR1 and CDR2: SEHNR, FQNEAQ (reference sequence). The CDR3 extends over 14 amino acids. CDR3 in amino acids: CASSLYDTGGGYTF. The CDR3 DNA reads as TGTGCCAGCAGCTTATACGACACGGGAGGAGGCTACACCTTC. The variable domain in full, with the rest retrieved from reference TRBV7-9 and TRBJ1-2, is DTGVSQNPRHKITKRGQNVTFRCDPISEHNRLYWYRQTLGQGPEFLTYFQNEAQLEKSRLLSDRFSAERPKGSFSTLEIQRTEQGDSAMYLCASSLYDTGGGYTFGSGTRLTVV.

This clonotype was recorded many times. The chain recombines TRBV7-2 with TRBJ2-2; no clear D. Trimming stripped 0 bases from V and 6 bases from J, with 8 bases between. The CDR3 has 14 amino acids. Germline lookup yields CDR1 SGHTA and CDR2 FQGNSA. Here the CDR3 DNA reads TGTGCCAGCAGCTTAGCGGGTGGATCCGGGGAGCTGTTTTTT. This sequence encodes CASSLAGGSGELFF.

This clonotype was seen at least ten times. The rearrangement joins TRBV7-2 to TRBJ1-1; D call uncertain. Germline CDR1 SGHTA, CDR2 FQGNSA. V was clipped by 1 base and J by 4 bases, with 10 bases between them. This CDR3 contains 14 residues. This CDR3 is CASSLDRGGTEAFF. In DNA, the CDR3 is TGTGCCAGCAGCTTAGATCGGGGTGGCACTGAAGCTTTCTTT.

At least ten counts were recorded for this clonotype. This chain links TRBV29-1 with TRBJ2-2; D remains ambiguous. CDR3 length equals 14 residues. Germline V gene lookup returns CDR1 SQVTM and CDR2 ANQGSEA. Trimming cost V 5 bases and J 4 bases, with 14 bases left between them. CDR3 region: CSVSDVSSTGELFF. The CDR3 region has the DNA TGCAGCGTTTCCGACGTTAGTAGCACCGGGGAGCTGTTTTTT.

This clonotype was picked up many times. The chain employs TRBV5-1 and TRBJ2-1; 7 nucleotides line up with TRBD1. Trimming removed 1 base from V and 1 base from J; junction bases left unmatched: 5. The CDR3 consists of 16 residues. Germline values: CDR1 SGHRS, CDR2 YFSETQ. CDR3 sequence (DNA): TGCGCCAGCAGCTTGCTGTCACAGGGGTCCTACAATGAGCAGTTCTTC. Protein: CASSLLSQGSYNEQFF.

This clonotype appeared many times. V and J are TRBV2 and TRBJ1-1; TRBD1 matches 7 bases. The V segment lost 3 bases and the J segment 7 bases; nucleotides outside the gene matches: 8. There are 14 residues in the CDR3. Germline CDR1 and CDR2: SNHLY and FYNNEI. The CDR3: CASSDESGTDEAFF. The CDR3 DNA reads as TGTGCCAGCAGTGATGAGAGCGGGACAGATGAAGCTTTCTTT.

A remark on this clonotype: This could be a read error, since a much larger clone is one nucleotide away. This CDR3 reads CASWDLGVNEQYF. In DNA form, the CDR3 reads TGTGCCAGCTGGGACCTCGGGGTCAATGAGCAGTACTTC. The rearrangement links TRBV2 to TRBJ2-7; D is possibly TRBD1 or TRBD2 (5 bases each). Germline V gives CDR1 SNHLY, CDR2 FYNNEI. CDR3 length: 13 residues. Trimming pared 8 bases from V and 7 bases from J, leaving 18 bases between.

In its sample, this clonotype was seen many times. The V and J genes are TRBV4-3 and TRBJ2-1; D perhaps matches TRBD2 (6 bases). Between the trimmed V and J ends, which lost 1 base and 3 bases, there was a span of 13 bases. The CDR3 is 16 residues long. Looked up from germline, CDR1 is LGHNA and CDR2 is YSLEER. CDR3 sequence (DNA): TGCGCCAGCAGCCAAGTAACTAGCCGGGTCTACAATGAGCAGTTCTTC. Protein sequence: CASSQVTSRVYNEQFF.